The next 10 T cell receptor beta chains were all read from a single sample in a study of cytomegalovirus exposure and HLA in healthy donors. Primers included in the PCR were 60 Vbeta and 13 Jbeta primers. Repertoires were generated with immunoSEQ multiplex PCR, while TCRdb's copy carries only in-frame clones and drops some. The table shows about 100,000 clones, with around four fifths occurring only once. The sequenced sample consisted of PBMCs. These receptors came from a woman aged 55-69 years in good health and CMV-seronegative.

The CDR3 coding sequence is TGCAGCGTTGCGACCCGGACAGGGAAGCGTAAGTACAATGAGCAGTTCTTC. Protein product: CSVATRTGKRKYNEQFF. The J gene is TRBJ2-1, the V gene TRBV29-1, with 8 bases fitting TRBD1. The germline CDR1 and CDR2 sequences are SQVTM and ANQGSEA. The CDR3 contains 17 residues. J gave up 4 bases and V 4 bases, and 15 bases lay outside the gene matches.

The rearrangement joins TRBV6-1 to TRBJ1-1; D perhaps matches TRBD1 (5 bases). The CDR3 has 16 amino acids. Germline loops: CDR1 MNHNS, CDR2 SASEGT. V lost 4 bases to trimming and J lost 0 bases, with 15 bases between them. The CDR3 region has the DNA TGTGCCAGCAGTGCTAACAGGCTGACAATGAACACTGAAGCTTTCTTT. It encodes CASSANRLTMNTEAFF.

This CDR3 is CASSFQSGRGTQYF. CDR3 nucleotide sequence: TGTGCCAGCAGCTTTCAATCCGGCAGGGGTACGCAGTATTTT. The chain has TRBV7-8 and TRBJ2-3, with D possibly TRBD1 on 6 matching bases. This CDR3 has 14 residues. Per germline, CDR1 SGHVS and CDR2 FQNEAQ. The germline V and J ends were trimmed by 3 bases and 8 bases, with 15 bases remaining between them.

The chain uses TRBV28 and TRBJ1-5; D may be TRBD1 (5 bases). The germline gives CDR1 MDHEN, CDR2 SYDVKM. The CDR3 totals 16 residues. The germline V and J ends were trimmed by 7 bases and 0 bases, with 16 bases remaining between them. CDR3 protein: CASTGRKGFSNQPQHF. In DNA, the CDR3 is TGTGCCAGCACCGGCCGAAAGGGGTTTAGCAATCAGCCCCAGCATTTT.

The chain combines TRBV25-1 with TRBJ2-2, with TRBD1 as a possible D gene (6 bases). Germline-derived CDR1 and CDR2 are MGHDK and SYGVNS. The CDR3 totals 14 residues. With 5 bases removed from V and 3 bases from J, the gap between germline ends came to 10 bases. CDR3 protein: CASSRAGDTGELFF. As DNA, the CDR3 is TGTGCCAGCAGTAGGGCAGGGGACACCGGGGAGCTGTTTTTT.

The V gene is TRBV6-5, the J gene TRBJ2-2; 10 bases line up with TRBD1. The CDR3 has 14 residues. The germline CDR1 and CDR2 sequences are MNHEY and SVGAGI. Unmatched junction bases numbered 3, after V lost 6 bases and J lost 5 bases. CDR3 region: CASSRTGGTGELFF. CDR3 bases: TGTGCCAGCAGCCGGACAGGGGGAACCGGGGAGCTGTTTTTT.

The chain links TRBV19 to TRBJ2-1, with 9 bases fitting TRBD2. V lost 1 base, J lost 9 bases, and 13 bases stayed unmatched. CDR3 size: 17 residues. CDR1 LNHDA and CDR2 SQIVND come from the germline V gene (reference sequence). The CDR3 region is CASSIAFAGGPSGEQFF. As DNA, the CDR3 is TGTGCCAGTAGTATAGCATTTGCGGGAGGGCCGTCCGGTGAGCAGTTCTTC.

In the case of this clone: This CDR3 is also generated by other DNA sequences in the sample. The rearrangement uses TRBV6-5 and TRBJ2-1; 8 bases align to TRBD2. The junction had 1 base not matched to a gene; V was cut back by 5 bases and J by 7 bases. Germline assignment: CDR1 MNHEY and CDR2 SVGAGI. CDR3 length: 12 amino acids. CDR3 coding DNA: TGTGCCAGCAGTCCGGGGGGGAATGAGCAGTTCTTC. Encoded protein: CASSPGGNEQFF.

This chain uses TRBV30 with TRBJ2-1; D remains ambiguous. This CDR3 region has 14 residues. Trimming cost V 1 base and J 0 bases, with 7 bases left between them. From germline, CDR1 is GTSNPN and CDR2 SVGIG (reference sequence). Here the CDR3 reads CAWSGGSSYNEQFF. In DNA, the CDR3 is TGTGCCTGGAGTGGCGGCAGCTCCTACAATGAGCAGTTCTTC.

V and J are TRBV6-1 and TRBJ1-4; 8 nucleotides agree with TRBD1. CDR3 length: 14 amino acids. Germline CDR1 is MNHNS and CDR2 is SASEGT. Trimming removed 1 base from V and 8 bases from J; junction bases left unmatched: 3. The CDR3 loop is CASSEGTGYEKLFF. The CDR3 nucleotides read TGTGCCAGCAGTGAAGGGACAGGGTACGAAAAACTGTTTTTT.